The clone carrying this T cell receptor (beta chain) was counted at least ten times. Its antigen is still unknown. At one end the junction does not follow the germline gene, possibly because of a read error. The CDR3 covers 15 residues. Germline assignment: CDR1 DFQATT and CDR2 SNEGSKA (reference sequence). The data stem from a study of T-cell reconstitution after alpha-beta-depleted transplantation in children. Study-wide results and limits: Surviving recipient T cells and thymic progenitors accounted for the high day-60 TCRbeta diversity observed in some patients. Fresh T-cell production supplied most of the T-cell counts and diversity seen one year after transplant. Reportedly, alpha-beta T cells present about two months post-transplant originated from several hundred expanded clones of graft origin.

Unique molecular identifiers were incorporated into the prepared TCRbeta library. TCRdb reprocessed the PCR reads via MiXCR and lists one record per CDR3 protein. The sample carries some 150,000 distinct CDR3 sequences, 8% to 10% recorded once. Sequenced material: PBMCs, mostly from graft donor cells, taken 180 days after TCRalphabeta/CD19-depleted stem cell transplant. V gene TRBV20-1 combines with J gene TRBJ2-1; 10 nucleotides line up with TRBD2. The sequence was collected from a female patient aged 2-15 years who had a stem cell transplant for congenital amegakaryocytic thrombocytopenia, so the T cells may come from the graft donor. CDR3 residues: CSAVPSGRSSNEQFF. The CDR3 region has the DNA TGCAGTGCTGTCCCTAGCGGGAGATCCTCCAATGAGCAGTTCTTC.